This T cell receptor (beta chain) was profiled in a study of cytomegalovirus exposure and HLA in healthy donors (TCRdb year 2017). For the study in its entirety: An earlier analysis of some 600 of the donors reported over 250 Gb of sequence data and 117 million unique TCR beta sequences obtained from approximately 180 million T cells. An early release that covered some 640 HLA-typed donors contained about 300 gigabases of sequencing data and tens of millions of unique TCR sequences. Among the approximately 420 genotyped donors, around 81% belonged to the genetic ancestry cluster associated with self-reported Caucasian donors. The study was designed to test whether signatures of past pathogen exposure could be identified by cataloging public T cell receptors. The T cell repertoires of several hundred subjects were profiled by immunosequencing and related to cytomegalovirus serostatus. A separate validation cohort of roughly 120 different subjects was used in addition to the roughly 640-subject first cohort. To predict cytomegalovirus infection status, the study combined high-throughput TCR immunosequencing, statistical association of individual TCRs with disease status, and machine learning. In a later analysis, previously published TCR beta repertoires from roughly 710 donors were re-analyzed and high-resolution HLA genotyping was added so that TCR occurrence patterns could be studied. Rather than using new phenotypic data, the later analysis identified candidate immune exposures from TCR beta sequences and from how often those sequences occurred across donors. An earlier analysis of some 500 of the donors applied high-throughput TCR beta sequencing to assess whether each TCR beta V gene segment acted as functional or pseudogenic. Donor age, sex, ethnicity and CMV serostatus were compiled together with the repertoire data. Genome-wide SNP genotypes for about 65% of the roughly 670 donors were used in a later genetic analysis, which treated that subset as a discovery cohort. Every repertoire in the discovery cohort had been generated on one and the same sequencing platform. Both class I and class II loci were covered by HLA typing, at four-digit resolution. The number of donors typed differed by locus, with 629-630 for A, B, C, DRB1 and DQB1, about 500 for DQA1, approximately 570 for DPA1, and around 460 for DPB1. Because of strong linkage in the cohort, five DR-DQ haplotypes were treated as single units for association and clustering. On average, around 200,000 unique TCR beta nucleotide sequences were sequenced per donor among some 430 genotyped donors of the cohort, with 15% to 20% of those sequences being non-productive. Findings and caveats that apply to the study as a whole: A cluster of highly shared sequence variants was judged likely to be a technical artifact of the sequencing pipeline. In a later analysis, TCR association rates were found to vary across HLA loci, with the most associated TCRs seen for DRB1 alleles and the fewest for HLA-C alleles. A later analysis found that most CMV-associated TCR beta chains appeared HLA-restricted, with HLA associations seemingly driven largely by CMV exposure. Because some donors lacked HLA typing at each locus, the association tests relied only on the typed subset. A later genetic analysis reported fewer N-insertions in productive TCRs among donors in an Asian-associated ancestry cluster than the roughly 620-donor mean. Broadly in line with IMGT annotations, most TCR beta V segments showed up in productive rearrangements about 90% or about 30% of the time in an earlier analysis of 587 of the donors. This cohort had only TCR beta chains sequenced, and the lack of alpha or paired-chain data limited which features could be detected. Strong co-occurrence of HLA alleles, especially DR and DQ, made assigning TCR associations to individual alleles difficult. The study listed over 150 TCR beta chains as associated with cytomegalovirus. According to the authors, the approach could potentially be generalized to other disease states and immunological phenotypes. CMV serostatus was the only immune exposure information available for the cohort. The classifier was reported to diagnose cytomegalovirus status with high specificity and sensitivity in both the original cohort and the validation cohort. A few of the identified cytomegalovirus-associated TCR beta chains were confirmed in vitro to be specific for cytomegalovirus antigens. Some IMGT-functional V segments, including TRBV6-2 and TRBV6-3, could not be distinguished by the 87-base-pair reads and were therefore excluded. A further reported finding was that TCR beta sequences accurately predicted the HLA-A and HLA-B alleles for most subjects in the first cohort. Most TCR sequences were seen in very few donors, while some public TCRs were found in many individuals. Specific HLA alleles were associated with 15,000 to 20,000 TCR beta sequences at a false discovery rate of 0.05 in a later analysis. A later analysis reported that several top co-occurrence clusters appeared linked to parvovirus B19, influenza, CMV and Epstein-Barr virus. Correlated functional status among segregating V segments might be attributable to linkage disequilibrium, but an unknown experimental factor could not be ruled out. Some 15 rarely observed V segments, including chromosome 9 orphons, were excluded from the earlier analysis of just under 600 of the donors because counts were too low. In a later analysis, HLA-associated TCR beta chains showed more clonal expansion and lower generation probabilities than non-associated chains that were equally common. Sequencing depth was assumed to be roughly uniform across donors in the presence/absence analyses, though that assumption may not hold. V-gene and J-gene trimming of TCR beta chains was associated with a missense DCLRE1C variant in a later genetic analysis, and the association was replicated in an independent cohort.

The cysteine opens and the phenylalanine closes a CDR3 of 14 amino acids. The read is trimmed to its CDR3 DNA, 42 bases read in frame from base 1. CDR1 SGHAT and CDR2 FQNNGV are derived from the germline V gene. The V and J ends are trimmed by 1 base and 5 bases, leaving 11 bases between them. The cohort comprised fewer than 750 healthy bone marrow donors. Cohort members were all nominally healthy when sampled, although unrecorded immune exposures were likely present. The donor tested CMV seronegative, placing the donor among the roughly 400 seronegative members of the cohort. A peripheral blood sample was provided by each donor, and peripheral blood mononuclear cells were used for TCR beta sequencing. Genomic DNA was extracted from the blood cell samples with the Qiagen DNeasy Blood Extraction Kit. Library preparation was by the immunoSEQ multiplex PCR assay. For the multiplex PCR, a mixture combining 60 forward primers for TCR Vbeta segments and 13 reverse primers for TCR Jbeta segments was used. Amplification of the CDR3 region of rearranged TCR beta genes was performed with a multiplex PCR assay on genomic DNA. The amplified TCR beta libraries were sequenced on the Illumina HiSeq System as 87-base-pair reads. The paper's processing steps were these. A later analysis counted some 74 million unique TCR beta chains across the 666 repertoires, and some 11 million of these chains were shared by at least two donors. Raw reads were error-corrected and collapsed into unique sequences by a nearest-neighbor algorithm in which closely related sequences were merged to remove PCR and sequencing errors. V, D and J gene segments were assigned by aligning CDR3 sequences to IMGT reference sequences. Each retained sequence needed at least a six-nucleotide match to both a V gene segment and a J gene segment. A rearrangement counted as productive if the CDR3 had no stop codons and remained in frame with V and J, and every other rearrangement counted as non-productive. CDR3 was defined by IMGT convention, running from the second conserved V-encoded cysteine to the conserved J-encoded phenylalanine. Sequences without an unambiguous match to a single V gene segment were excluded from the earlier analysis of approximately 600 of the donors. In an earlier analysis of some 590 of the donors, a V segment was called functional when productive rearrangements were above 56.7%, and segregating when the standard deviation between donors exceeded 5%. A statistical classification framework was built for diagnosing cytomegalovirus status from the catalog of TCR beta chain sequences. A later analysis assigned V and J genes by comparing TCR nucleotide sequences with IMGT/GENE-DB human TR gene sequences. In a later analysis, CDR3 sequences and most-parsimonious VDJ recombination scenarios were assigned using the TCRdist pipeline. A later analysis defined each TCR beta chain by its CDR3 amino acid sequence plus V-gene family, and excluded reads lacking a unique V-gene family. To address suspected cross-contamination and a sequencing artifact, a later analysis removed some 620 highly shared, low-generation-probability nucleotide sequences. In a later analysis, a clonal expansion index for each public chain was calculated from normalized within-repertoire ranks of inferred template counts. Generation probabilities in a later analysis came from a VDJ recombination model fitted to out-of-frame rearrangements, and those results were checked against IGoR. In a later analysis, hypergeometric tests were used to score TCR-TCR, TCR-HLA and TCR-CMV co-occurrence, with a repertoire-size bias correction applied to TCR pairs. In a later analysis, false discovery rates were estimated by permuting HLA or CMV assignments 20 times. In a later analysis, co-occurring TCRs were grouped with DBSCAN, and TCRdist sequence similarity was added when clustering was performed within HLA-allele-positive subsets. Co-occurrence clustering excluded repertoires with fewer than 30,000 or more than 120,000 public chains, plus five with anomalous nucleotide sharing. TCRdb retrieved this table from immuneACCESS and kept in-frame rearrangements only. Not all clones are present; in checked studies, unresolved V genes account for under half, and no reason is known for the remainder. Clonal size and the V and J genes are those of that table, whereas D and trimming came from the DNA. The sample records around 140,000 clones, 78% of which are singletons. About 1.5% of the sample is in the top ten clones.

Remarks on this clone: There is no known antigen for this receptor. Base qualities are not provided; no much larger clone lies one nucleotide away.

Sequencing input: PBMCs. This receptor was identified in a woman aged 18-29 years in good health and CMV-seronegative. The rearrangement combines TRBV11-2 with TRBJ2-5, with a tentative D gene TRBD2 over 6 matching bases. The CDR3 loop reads CASSLGGSGETQYF. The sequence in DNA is TGTGCCAGCAGCTTAGGGGGGAGCGGGGAGACCCAGTACTTC.